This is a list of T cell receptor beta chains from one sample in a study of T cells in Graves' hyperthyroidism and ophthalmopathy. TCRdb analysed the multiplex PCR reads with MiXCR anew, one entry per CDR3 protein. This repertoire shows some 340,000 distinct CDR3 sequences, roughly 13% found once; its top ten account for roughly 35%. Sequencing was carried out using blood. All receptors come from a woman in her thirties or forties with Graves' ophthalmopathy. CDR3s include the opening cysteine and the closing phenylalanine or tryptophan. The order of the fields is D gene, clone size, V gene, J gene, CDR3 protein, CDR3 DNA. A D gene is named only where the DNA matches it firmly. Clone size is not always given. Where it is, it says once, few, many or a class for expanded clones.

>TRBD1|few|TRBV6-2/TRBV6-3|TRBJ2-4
CASSYPTGALAKNIQYF
TGTGCCAGCAGTTACCCGACAGGGGCCTTAGCCAAAAACATTCAGTACTTC
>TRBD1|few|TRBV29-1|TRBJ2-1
CSVEGQGSNEQFF
TGCAGCGTTGAAGGACAGGGTAGTAATGAGCAGTTCTTC
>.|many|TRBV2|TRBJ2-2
CASSESNTYTGELFF
TGTGCCAGCAGTGAGTCCAACACTTACACCGGGGAGCTGTTTTTT
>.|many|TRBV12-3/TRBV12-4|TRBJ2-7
CASTLNEGSYEQYF
TGTGCCAGCACCCTTAACGAGGGATCCTACGAGCAGTACTTC
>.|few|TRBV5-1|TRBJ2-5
CASKGPTPETQYF
TGCGCCAGCAAGGGCCCCACCCCAGAGACCCAGTACTTC
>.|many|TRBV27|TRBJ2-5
CASSRGRGETQYF
TGTGCCAGCAGTAGGGGTAGGGGTGAGACCCAGTACTTC
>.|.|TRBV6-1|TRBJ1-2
CASTPDSRPGYTF
TGTGCCAGCACCCCGGACAGTCGACCCGGCTACACCTTC
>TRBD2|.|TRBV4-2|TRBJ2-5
CASSQERGLAGEETQYF
TGTGCCAGCAGCCAAGAGAGGGGGCTAGCGGGAGAGGAGACCCAGTACTTC
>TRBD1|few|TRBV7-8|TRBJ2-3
CASSPVLDRDGSTDTQYF
TGTGCCAGCAGCCCCGTACTCGACAGGGACGGAAGCACAGATACGCAGTATTTT
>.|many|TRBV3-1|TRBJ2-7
CASSQGSVRYEQYF
TGTGCCAGCAGCCAAGGTTCGGTTCGTTACGAGCAGTACTTC
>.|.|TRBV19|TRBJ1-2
CASSIGGHGYTF
TGTGCCAGTAGTATAGGGGGGCATGGCTACACCTTC
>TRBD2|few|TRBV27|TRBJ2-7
CASSLGLGFYEQYF
TGTGCCAGCAGTTTAGGACTAGGGTTCTACGAGCAGTACTTC
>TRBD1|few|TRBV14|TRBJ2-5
CASSPQGAGQETQYF
TGTGCCAGCAGCCCCCAGGGGGCGGGCCAAGAGACCCAGTACTTC
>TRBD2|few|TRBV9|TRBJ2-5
CASSVAWGGKETQYF
TGTGCCAGCAGCGTCGCATGGGGGGGGAAAGAGACCCAGTACTTC
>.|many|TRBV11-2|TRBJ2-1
CASSRTGRVSEQFF
TGTGCCAGCAGCAGGACCGGGCGGGTAAGTGAGCAGTTCTTC
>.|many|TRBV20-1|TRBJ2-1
CSARPPLESEQFF
TGCAGTGCTAGGCCTCCTCTGGAGAGTGAGCAGTTCTTC
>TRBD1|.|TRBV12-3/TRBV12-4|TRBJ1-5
CASSNNYRGYSNQPQHF
TGTGCCAGCAGTAACAATTACAGGGGCTATAGCAATCAGCCCCAGCATTTT
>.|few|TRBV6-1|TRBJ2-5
CASSGRSQETQYF
TGTGCCAGCAGCGGCCGGTCCCAAGAGACCCAGTACTTC
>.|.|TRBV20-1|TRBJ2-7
CSAFGPNKGRQYF
TGCAGTGCTTTCGGGCCAAACAAAGGAAGGCAGTACTTC
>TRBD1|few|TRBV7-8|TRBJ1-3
CASSLWGRDRSNSGNTIYF
TGTGCCAGCAGCTTATGGGGCCGGGACAGGAGCAACTCTGGAAACACCATATATTTT
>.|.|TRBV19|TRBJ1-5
CASRRSGGGQPQHF
TGTGCCAGTAGGAGATCGGGGGGCGGGCAGCCCCAGCATTTT
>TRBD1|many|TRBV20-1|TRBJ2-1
CSAEQGADEQFF
TGCAGTGCTGAACAGGGGGCGGATGAGCAGTTCTTC
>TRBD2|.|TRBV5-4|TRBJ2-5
CASSRAGSETQYF
TGTGCCAGCAGCCGAGCGGGAAGCGAGACCCAGTACTTC
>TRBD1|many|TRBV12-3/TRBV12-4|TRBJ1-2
CASSLWDSLNYGYTF
TGTGCCAGCAGTTTGTGGGACAGTCTTAACTATGGCTACACCTTC
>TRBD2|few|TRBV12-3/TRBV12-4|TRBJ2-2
CASRTSRSISGELFF
TGTGCCAGCAGGACTAGCAGGAGCATCTCCGGGGAGCTGTTTTTT